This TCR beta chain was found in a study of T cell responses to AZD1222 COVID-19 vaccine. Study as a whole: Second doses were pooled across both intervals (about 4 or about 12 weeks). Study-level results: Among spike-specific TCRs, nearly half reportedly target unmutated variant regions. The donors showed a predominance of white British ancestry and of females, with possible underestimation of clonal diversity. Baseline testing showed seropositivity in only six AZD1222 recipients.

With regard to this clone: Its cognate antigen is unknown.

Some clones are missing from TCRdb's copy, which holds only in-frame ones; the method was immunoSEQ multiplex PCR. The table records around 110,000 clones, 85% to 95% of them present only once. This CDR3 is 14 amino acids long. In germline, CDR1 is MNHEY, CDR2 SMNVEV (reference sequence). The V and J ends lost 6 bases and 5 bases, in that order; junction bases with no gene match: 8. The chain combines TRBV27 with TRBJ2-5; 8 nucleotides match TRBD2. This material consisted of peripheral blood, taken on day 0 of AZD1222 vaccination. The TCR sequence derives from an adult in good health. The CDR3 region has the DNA TGTGCCAGCAGAGCGGGAGAGACTCGGGAGACCCAGTACTTC. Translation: CASRAGETRETQYF.